Included here is one T cell receptor (beta chain) sequence, with context. This CDR3 contains 14 residues. Germline trimming cut 4 bases from V and 5 bases from J; bases unmatched to any gene: 5. CDR1 and CDR2 (germline): SEHNR, FQNEAQ (reference sequence). The sample is drawn from a study of T cell changes during pregnancy in multiple sclerosis. Here immunoSEQ multiplex PCR was the method, and the copy in TCRdb shows in-frame clones only, minus some. The table has around 70,000 clones, about 91% seen once. This receptor was taken from a female donor with multiple sclerosis, enrolled in a pregnancy study. The V call is TRBV7-9, the J call TRBJ1-1; 9 bases map to TRBD1. This specimen consisted of peripheral blood, obtained after pregnancy. This chain's CDR3 is CASSSQGAYTEAFF. CDR3 sequence (DNA): TGTGCCAGCAGCTCACAGGGGGCGTATACTGAAGCTTTCTTT.